This note documents a single T cell receptor beta chain sequence. It has no known antigen specificity. The sample holds no much larger clone one base away, and base qualities are not on file. This sample was included in a study of shared clonotypes between healthy human individuals (dated by TCRdb to the early 2020s). About the study as a whole: A couple of women and a few men aged 18 to 49 years were included in the cohort. To increase sequencing depth and limit assay-specific biases, TCR repertoire library preparation and sequencing were carried out by different laboratories using diverse techniques. Each donor's leukapheresis produced roughly between roughly 0.85 and 9.5 billion PBMCs. For each donor, CD4 naive and CD4 memory were each given three plates, CD8 naive was given two plates, and CD8 memory was given one plate. To estimate repertoire size and how much clonotypes are shared between individuals, the study performed deep sequencing of blood TCR repertoires from a few healthy adults. What the research found in general, with its limitations: Sampling was limited to blood, and TCR repertoires in tissue likely differ from TCR repertoires in blood. Compared with non-shared clonotypes, clonotypes shared by all four sorted-subset donors had higher generation probabilities. Pairwise subsampling led to the expectation that sequencing depth would affect the degree of clonotype sharing among donors. Incomplete sequencing was indicated by rarefaction of sorted-subset datasets, despite the large sequencing depth. Around 5% of naive CD4, 3% to 4% of naive CD8, approximately 2% of memory CD4, and 0.35% to 0.4% of memory CD8 clonotypes were shared across four donors. Larger estimated clonotype richness was generally found for naive subsets than for memory subsets. Because the study included only a small number of donors, the genetic and exposure-history diversity represented was limited.

Using the deep immunoSEQ assay, TCR CDR3 regions were amplified from genomic DNA by multiplex PCR. Extracted genomic DNA from each cell subset was spread evenly across all wells of several immunoSEQ 96-well plates, with each plate serving as a replicate. For sorted subsets, 150 to 250 ng of genomic DNA, equivalent to tens of thousands of T cell genomes, went into each replicate PCR. Purified libraries were quantified with a Qubit 3.0 fluorometer, sized on a Bioanalyzer 2100, and re-quantified with the KAPA Library Quantification kit. A separate single-read 150-cycle Illumina NextSeq 550 flow cell was used to sequence each immunoSEQ 96-well plate. In the authors' own workflow: The immunoSEQ output contained only junctional sequences without quality scores, so filtering could not match that applied to full-length reads. Sequences were annotated with PyIR, a Python wrapper for IgBLAST v1.9, using IMGT germline references to assign V/J genes and CDR3. Any read was removed if the V/J assignment was weak (E-value above 1e-6), the CDR3 was missing, or the read contained stop codons, out-of-frame junctions, or ambiguous translated residues. V3J clonotypes were defined as sequences sharing an identical inferred V gene, J gene, and CDR3 amino acid sequence. The percentage overlap between two repertoires was calculated by dividing the number of shared unique clonotypes by the size of the smaller repertoire. Repertoire richness was assessed with RTK rarefaction, the Chao1 estimator, and Recon v2.1 estimates of unobserved clonotypes. Generation probabilities for all TCRbeta clonotypes obtained by the gDNA method from a handful of donors were computed using OLGA. TCRdb stores this immuneACCESS table with in-frame sequences only. Part of the clones is absent; in the studies checked, under half of the shortfall reflects unresolved V genes, and no reason is known for the rest. V and J calls plus clone size are reproduced from that table; the DNA served to infer D and trimming. In all, the sample holds roughly 1.4 million clones, and roughly 98.5% of those were seen once. The ten top clones hold 0.36% of the sample.

Healthy HIV-negative adults with no recently reported acute infections or vaccinations were included as donors. Every donor was a Caucasian adult residing in Nashville, Tennessee, USA. CD4+ T cells were enriched by magnetic negative selection, after which naive cells were positively selected on CD45RA and the negative fraction was taken as the memory subset. Blood was collected by leukapheresis, and PBMCs were isolated by Ficoll-Histopaque density gradient centrifugation and then cryopreserved in liquid nitrogen vapor phase. Analytical flow cytometry was used to check the purity and quantity of each magnetically sorted T cell population. Genomic DNA was isolated from each sorted fraction and quantified by UV absorbance on a Nanodrop 2000c. The material sequenced was naive CD4+ T cells sorted from blood. The sample's cell subset or site label, decoded: CD45RA+ positively selected. This receptor was taken from a man in his thirties or forties in good health.

At the DNA level, the sequence is TGCGCCAGCAGCCGATTCCAAACTACAGGGGTGTGGGAGACCCAGTACTTC. This codes for CASSRFQTTGVWETQYF. The rearrangement combines TRBV5-1 with TRBJ2-5; the central 7 bases match TRBD1. V is trimmed back by 4 bases and J by 5 bases, and the junction contains 17 bases that no gene match accounts for. Taken from the germline V gene, the CDR1 and CDR2 loops are SGHRS and YFSETQ. The CDR3 holds 17 amino acids from the cysteine to the phenylalanine. Only the CDR3 DNA stays, 51 bases, in frame from base 1.